This T cell receptor beta chain was documented in a study of Ad26.COV2.S vaccination and SARS-CoV-2 variants. The repertoire was sequenced with immunoSEQ multiplex PCR; TCRdb's copy has only in-frame clones and lacks some. The repertoire holds hundreds of thousands of clones, approximately 92% seen once, with 12% in the top ten. The CDR3 totals 16 residues. CDR1 and CDR2 (germline): MGHRA, YSYEKL. The trim removed 4 bases at V and 6 bases at J, leaving 11 bases unmatched. Treatment: about 20 received Ad26.COV2.S at low or high dose, single or two shots; 5 received placebo; per-sample allocation not given. Collection of the samples took place on day 63 after the first injection of vaccine or placebo. Aged 18-55 years, donor was enrolled in Boston in 2020. This clone has only one observation.

This clonotype was sampled from a person aged 18-65 years who received the Ad26.COV2.S COVID-19 vaccine or a placebo. The chain has TRBV4-1 and TRBJ2-1; TRBD2 matches at 8 bases. Sequencing used peripheral blood, obtained in a trial of Ad26.COV2.S vaccine versus placebo. The CDR3 is CASSRELAAGGNEQFF. The CDR3 nucleotides are TGCGCCAGCAGCCGCGAACTAGCGGCGGGGGGCAATGAGCAGTTCTTC.